The T cell receptor (beta chain) under discussion was sequenced for a study of cytomegalovirus exposure and HLA in healthy donors. Comment on this clone: The antigen is not known.

The V end was cut by 10 bases, the J end by 5 bases, with 14 bases between. Germline CDR1 and CDR2: SGHTA and FQGNSA. The CDR3 is 12 residues long. The PCR had 60 Vbeta and 13 Jbeta primers. TCRdb's copy holds only in-frame clones and misses some; the assay was immunoSEQ multiplex PCR. Of about 150,000 clones in the sample, about 74% were seen once. Overall study findings and caveats: A link between a missense DCLRE1C variant and TCR beta V- and J-gene trimming emerged from a later analysis.

Sequences were obtained from PBMCs. This chain uses TRBV7-2 with TRBJ2-5; the D gene is possibly TRBD1 (6 bases). This TCR derives from a woman aged 40 to 50 in good health and CMV-seronegative. The CDR3 region is CAILNRDETQYF. CDR3 bases: TGTGCCATTTTGAACAGGGACGAGACCCAGTACTTC. Full variable domain (outside the CDR3, taken from reference TRBV7-2 and TRBJ2-5): GAGVSQSPSNKVTEKGKDVELRCDPISGHTALYWYRQSLGQGLEFLIYFQGNSAPDKSGLPSDRFSAERTGGSVSTLTIQRTQQEDSAVYLCAILNRDETQYFGPGTRLLVL.